The clone carrying this TCR beta chain was seen just once. This record comes from a study of T cell changes during pregnancy in multiple sclerosis. Some clones are missing from TCRdb's copy, which holds only in-frame ones; the method was immunoSEQ multiplex PCR. The data hold 30,000 to 50,000 clones, with about nine tenths observed a single time. Germline loops: CDR1 MNHEY, CDR2 SMNVEV (reference sequence). CDR3 size: 17 residues. The J segment lost 3 bases and the V segment lost 0 bases, leaving 8 bases of the junction unmatched. This TCR was sampled from a female donor in good health, enrolled as a control in a pregnancy study. The input for sequencing was CD4+ T cells from peripheral blood mononuclear cells, taken in the first trimester of pregnancy. The rearrangement joins TRBV27 to TRBJ2-7; the match to TRBD2 covers 10 bases. The CDR3 region is CASSLSNPSGGVYEQYF. CDR3 in DNA: TGTGCCAGCAGTTTATCAAATCCTAGCGGGGGAGTCTACGAGCAGTACTTC.